The clone carrying this T cell receptor (beta chain) was picked up many times. Antigen unknown. It was RNA transcripts that yielded the amplified TCR beta CDR3 regions. HTBI primers were used for first-round RT-PCR of the TCR CDR3. TCRdb re-called the multiplex PCR reads with MiXCR, one entry per CDR3 protein. Among under 350,000 distinct CDR3 sequences listed, over 15% were seen once. Diagnosing involved the use of clinical symptoms, serum thyroxine and TRAb, thyroid ultrasound and orbital computed tomography. It was 8 to 10 ml of fresh peripheral blood that supplied the PBMCs. Germline CDR1 is MNHEY and CDR2 is SMNVEV (reference sequence). The CDR3 has 18 amino acids. Germline trimming cut 1 base from V and 7 bases from J; bases unmatched to any gene: 14. The entry originates in a study of T cells in Graves' hyperthyroidism and ophthalmopathy. About the research overall: Initial diagnosis, before any treatment, was when peripheral blood was collected.

Notes on the study in general: Also found in blood were most expanded thyroid clonotypes above 0.001.

Specimen: blood. This sequence joins TRBV27 and TRBJ2-1, with 9 nucleotides matching TRBD1. This sequence originates from an older woman with Graves' ophthalmopathy. The CDR3 nucleotides read TGTGCCAGCAGTTTATTCCTTGGCGCGCGACAGGGGGTGAATGAGCAGTTCTTC. It codes for CASSLFLGARQGVNEQFF.